Here is one T cell receptor (beta chain) with its context. Its recognized antigen is unknown. No quality values exist for individual bases; no much larger clone is one base distant. The CDR3, cysteine through phenylalanine, is 15 amino acids long. Only CDR3 DNA remains: 45 bases, in frame from the first base. Via the germline V gene, CDR1 is ENHRY and CDR2 SYGVKD. After removal of 4 bases from V and 9 bases from J, the junction retains 9 bases not matched to a gene. The sample is drawn from a study of tumor-infiltrating lymphocytes in localized non-small cell lung cancer (dated by TCRdb to 2020 to 2022). Concerning the study at large: Several histologies were represented in the cohort, which also included both smokers and never-smokers as well as patients whose samples were collected after neoadjuvant chemotherapy. In total, the ICON cohort was made up of some 160 surgical patients who had localized non-small cell lung cancer and whose tumors were resected. Flow cytometry, multiplex immunofluorescence, RNA-seq, exome sequencing and proteomics were applied to the same patients as TCR sequencing, which was one of several integrated assays. Resected tumor tissue and uninvolved lung tissue described as non-adjacent to the tumor were contributed by each patient, with both tissues obtained from the same patient. The paired tumor versus uninvolved lung comparison of immunoSEQ T-cell fraction included 55 patients. Paper-wide results and their limitations: No difference in TCR-derived T-cell fraction was observed between the flow cytometry-defined immunotypes IM1 (good prognosis) and IM2 (poor prognosis). Because assay coverage varied across patients depending on available tissue quantity, TCR sequencing was performed for only a subset of the cohort. Different pieces of the same tissue were used for different assays, so technical variation could not be separated from intratumor heterogeneity. TCRbeta sequencing supported higher T cell infiltration in tumors than in uninvolved lung tissue, consistent with immunofluorescence CD3 counts. Tumor T-cell fraction from TCR sequencing was not associated with recurrence-free survival (p = 0.61).

The T-cell fraction in tumor and uninvolved lung tissue was provided by TCR sequencing with the immunoSEQ assay. Per the original workflow: For survival analysis, patients were split into high (upper tertile) and low (lower two tertiles) T-cell fraction groups and compared by log-rank test. A signed-rank test was used to test differences in T-cell fraction between paired tumor and uninvolved lung samples. The table was pulled from immuneACCESS by TCRdb, which kept in-frame rearrangements only. Such tables lose some clones; where checked, under half of the loss comes from unresolved V genes, and the rest has no known cause. V and J calls and clone size are copied from that table; D and trimming were computed from the DNA. The sample profile shows 7,000 to 8,500 clones; around three quarters of them were found once. The ten largest clones represent approximately 4.6% of the sample. Patient enrollment in ICON started in the first half of 2016, and the final patient was enrolled in 2018. From a subcohort of 76 patients, fresh tumor and matched uninvolved tissue were collected for in-depth immune analyses, including TCR sequencing. No cell sorting was done, and TCR sequencing was instead run on DNA isolated from bulk tissue.

The chain was built from TRBV10-3 and TRBJ2-1; TRBD2 fits 10 bases in the junction. The source material was lung tumor tissue. The clonotype comes from a human donor with non-small cell lung cancer. Here the CDR3 is given as CAISGGLAGVAEQFF. The DNA reads as follows: TGTGCCATCAGTGGGGGGCTAGCGGGAGTGGCTGAGCAGTTCTTC.